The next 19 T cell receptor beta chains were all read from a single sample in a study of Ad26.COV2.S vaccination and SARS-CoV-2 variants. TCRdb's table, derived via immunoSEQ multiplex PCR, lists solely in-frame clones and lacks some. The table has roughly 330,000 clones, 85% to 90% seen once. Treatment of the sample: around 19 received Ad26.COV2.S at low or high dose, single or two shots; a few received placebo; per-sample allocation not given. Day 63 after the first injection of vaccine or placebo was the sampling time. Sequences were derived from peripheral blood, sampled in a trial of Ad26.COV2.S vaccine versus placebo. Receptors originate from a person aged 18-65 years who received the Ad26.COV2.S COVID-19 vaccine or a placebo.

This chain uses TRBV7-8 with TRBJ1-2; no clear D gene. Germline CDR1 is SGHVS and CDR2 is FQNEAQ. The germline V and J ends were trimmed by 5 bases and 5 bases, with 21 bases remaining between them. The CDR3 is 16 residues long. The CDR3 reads CASSQSRRALDYGYTF. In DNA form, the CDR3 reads TGTGCCAGCAGCCAATCTAGAAGGGCTTTGGATTATGGCTACACCTTC.

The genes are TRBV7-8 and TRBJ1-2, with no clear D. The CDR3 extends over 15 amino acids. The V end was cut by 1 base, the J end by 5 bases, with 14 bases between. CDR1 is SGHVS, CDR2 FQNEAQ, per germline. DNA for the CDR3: TGTGCCAGCAGCTTAGTGGCAAGGCTAGGTTATGGCTACACCTTC. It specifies CASSLVARLGYGYTF. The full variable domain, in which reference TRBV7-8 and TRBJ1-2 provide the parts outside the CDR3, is GAGVSQSPRYKVAKRGQDVALRCDPISGHVSLFWYQQALGQGPEFLTYFQNEAQLDKSGLPSDRFFAERPEGSVSTLKIQRTQQEDSAVYLCASSLVARLGYGYTFGSGTRLTVV.

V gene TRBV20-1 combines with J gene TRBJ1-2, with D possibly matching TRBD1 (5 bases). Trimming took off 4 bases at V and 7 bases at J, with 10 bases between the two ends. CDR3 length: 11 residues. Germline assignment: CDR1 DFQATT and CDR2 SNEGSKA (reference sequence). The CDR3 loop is CSATGWGGYTF. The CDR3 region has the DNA TGCAGTGCTACAGGGTGGGGTGGCTACACCTTC.

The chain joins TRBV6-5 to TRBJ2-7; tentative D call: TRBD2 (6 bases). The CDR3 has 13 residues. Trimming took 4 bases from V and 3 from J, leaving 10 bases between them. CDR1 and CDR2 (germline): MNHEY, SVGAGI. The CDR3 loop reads CASSLGLNYEQYV. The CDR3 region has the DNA TGTGCCAGCAGTTTGGGACTTAACTACGAGCAGTACGTC.

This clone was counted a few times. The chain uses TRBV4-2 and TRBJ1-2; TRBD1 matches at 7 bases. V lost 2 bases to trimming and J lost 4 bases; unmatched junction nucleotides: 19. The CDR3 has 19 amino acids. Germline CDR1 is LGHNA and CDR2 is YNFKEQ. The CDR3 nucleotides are TGTGCCAGCAGCCAAACCCAGGGGGACATAAGAACTATTTTCTATGGCTACACCTTC. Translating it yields CASSQTQGDIRTIFYGYTF.

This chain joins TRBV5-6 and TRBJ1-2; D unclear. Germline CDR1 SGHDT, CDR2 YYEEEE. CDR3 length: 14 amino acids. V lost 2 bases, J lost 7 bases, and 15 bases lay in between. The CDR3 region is CASSFSGGVIGYTF. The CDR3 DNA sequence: TGTGCCAGCAGCTTTTCGGGCGGAGTAATTGGCTACACCTTC. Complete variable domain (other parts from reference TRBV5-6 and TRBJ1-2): DAGVTQSPTHLIKTRGQQVTLRCSPKSGHDTVSWYQQALGQGPQFIFQYYEEEERQRGNFPDRFSGHQFPNYSSELNVNALLLGDSALYLCASSFSGGVIGYTFGSGTRLTVV.

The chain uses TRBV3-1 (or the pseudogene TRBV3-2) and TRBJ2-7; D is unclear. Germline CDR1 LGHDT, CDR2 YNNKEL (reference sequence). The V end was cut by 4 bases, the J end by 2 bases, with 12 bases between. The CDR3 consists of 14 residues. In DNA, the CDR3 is TGTGCCAGCAGCCGCTCCGGGTACACCTACGAGCAGTACTTC. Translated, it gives CASSRSGYTYEQYF.

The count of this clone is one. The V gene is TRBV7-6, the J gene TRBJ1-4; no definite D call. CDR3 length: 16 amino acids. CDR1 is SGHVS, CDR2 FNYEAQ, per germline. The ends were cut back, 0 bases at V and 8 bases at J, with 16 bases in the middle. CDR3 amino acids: CASSLARVGLGEKLFF. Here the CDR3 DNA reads TGTGCCAGCAGCTTAGCGCGGGTTGGCCTGGGGGAAAAACTGTTTTTT.

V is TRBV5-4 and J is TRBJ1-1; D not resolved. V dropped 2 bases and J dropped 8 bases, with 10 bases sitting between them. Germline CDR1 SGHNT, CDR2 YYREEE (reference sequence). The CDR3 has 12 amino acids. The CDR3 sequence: CASSFAAGEAFF. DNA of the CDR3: TGTGCCAGCAGCTTTGCGGCCGGGGAAGCTTTCTTT.

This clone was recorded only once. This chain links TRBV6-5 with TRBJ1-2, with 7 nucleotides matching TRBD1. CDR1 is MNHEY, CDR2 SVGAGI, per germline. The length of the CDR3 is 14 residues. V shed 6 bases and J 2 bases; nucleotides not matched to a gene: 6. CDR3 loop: CASRQQGRNYGYTF. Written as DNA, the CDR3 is TGTGCCAGCAGACAACAGGGGAGGAACTATGGCTACACCTTC.

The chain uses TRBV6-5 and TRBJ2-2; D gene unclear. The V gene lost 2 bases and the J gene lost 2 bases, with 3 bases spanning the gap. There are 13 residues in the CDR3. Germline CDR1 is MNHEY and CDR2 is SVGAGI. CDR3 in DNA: TGTGCCAGCAGTTACACAAACACCGGGGAGCTGTTTTTT. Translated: CASSYTNTGELFF.

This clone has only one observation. The CDR3 is CASSLEPPGLHSYNEQFF. The CDR3 nucleotides are TGTGCCAGCAGCTTAGAACCCCCAGGACTCCACTCCTACAATGAGCAGTTCTTC. The chain combines TRBV7-6 with TRBJ2-1; D possibly corresponds to TRBD2 (5 bases). V was cut by 1 base and J by 0 bases, with 16 bases left in between. Germline assignment: CDR1 SGHVS and CDR2 FNYEAQ. The CDR3 covers 18 residues.

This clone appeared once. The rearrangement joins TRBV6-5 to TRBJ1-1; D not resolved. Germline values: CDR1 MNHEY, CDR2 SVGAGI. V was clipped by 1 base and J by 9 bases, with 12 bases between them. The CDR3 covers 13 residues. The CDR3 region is CASSYYAGLKAFF. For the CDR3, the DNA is TGTGCCAGCAGTTACTACGCGGGGTTGAAAGCTTTCTTT.

The CDR3: CASTIVTGHYGYTF. CDR3 bases: TGCGCCAGCACCATTGTAACAGGGCACTATGGCTACACCTTC. The chain is built from TRBV5-1 and TRBJ1-2, with D perhaps matching TRBD1 (6 bases). The CDR3 is made up of 14 amino acids. V lost 6 bases and J lost 3, with 15 bases in between. Germline V CDR1 and CDR2: SGHRS, YFSETQ.

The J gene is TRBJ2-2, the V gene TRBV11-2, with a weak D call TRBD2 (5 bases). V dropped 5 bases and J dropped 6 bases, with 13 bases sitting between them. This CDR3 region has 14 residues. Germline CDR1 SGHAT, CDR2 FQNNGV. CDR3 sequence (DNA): TGTGCCAGCAGCGGCACAGCGGTCCCCGGGGAGCTGTTTTTT. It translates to CASSGTAVPGELFF.

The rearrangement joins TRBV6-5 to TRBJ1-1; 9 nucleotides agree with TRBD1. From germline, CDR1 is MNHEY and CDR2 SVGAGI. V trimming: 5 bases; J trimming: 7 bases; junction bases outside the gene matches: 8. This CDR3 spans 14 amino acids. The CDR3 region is CASSPGQGSLEAFF. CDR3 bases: TGTGCCAGCAGTCCGGGACAGGGATCCCTTGAAGCTTTCTTT.

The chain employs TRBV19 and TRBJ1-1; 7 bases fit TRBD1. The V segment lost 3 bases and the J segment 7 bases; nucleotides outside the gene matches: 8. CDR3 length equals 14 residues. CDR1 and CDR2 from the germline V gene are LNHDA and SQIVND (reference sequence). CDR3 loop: CASSIRGQPFEAFF. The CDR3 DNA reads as TGTGCCAGTAGTATTAGGGGACAGCCCTTTGAAGCTTTCTTT.

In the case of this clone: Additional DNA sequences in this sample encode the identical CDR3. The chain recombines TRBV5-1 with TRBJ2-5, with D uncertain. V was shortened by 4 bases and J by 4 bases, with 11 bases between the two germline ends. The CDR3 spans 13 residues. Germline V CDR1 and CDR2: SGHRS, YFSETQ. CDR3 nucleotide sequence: TGCGCCAGCAGCCCTGGACCGGGAGAGACCCAGTACTTC. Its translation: CASSPGPGETQYF. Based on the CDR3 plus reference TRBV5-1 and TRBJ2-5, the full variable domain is KAGVTQTPRYLIKTRGQQVTLSCSPISGHRSVSWYQQTPGQGLQFLFEYFSETQRNKGNFPGRFSGRQFSNSRSEMNVSTLELGDSALYLCASSPGPGETQYFGPGTRLLVL.

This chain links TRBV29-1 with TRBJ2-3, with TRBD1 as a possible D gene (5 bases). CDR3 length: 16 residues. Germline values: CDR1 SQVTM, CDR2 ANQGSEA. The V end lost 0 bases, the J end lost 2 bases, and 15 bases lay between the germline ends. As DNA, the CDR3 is TGCAGCGTTGAAGATAATAGGGCCAGGGCCACAGATACGCAGTATTTT. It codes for CSVEDNRARATDTQYF.